Shown below are 10 T cell receptor beta chains from a single sample sequenced in a study of Graves' ophthalmopathy and Graves' hyperthyroidism. Beta-chain TCR CDR3 regions were amplified from RNA transcripts. RT-PCR with HTBI primers came first, then second-round multiplex PCR. Using its own MiXCR run on the multiplex PCR reads, TCRdb lists one record per CDR3 protein. The table records around 660,000 distinct CDR3 sequences, approximately 39% of them present only once. Sequenced input: peripheral blood. The receptors stem from an adult man with Graves' ophthalmopathy.

V is TRBV25-1 and J is TRBJ1-6, with D perhaps matching TRBD1 (6 bases). V lost 8 bases and J lost 0, with 20 bases in between. Germline values: CDR1 MGHDK, CDR2 SYGVNS. This CDR3 spans 18 amino acids. CDR3: CASGDHGQSSSYNSPLHF. CDR3 nucleotides: TGTGCCAGCGGAGACCATGGACAGTCATCCTCCTATAATTCACCCCTCCACTTT.

In the case of this clonotype: A clone one base away is much larger, so this may be a read error. The chain uses TRBV14 and TRBJ1-6, with D perhaps matching TRBD1 (6 bases). Germline V CDR1 and CDR2: SGHDN, FVKESK. The CDR3 spans 13 residues. The CDR3 DNA reads TGTGCCAGCAGCGGACAGCCTAATTCACCCCCCCACTTT. It translates to CASSGQPNSPPHF.

The chain combines TRBV29-1 with TRBJ2-6; D might be TRBD1 or TRBD2, each matching 5 bases. Germline V CDR1 and CDR2: SQVTM, ANQGSEA. V dropped 5 bases and J dropped 2 bases, with 10 bases sitting between them. The CDR3 has 14 residues. This CDR3 reads CSVRGDPGANVLTF. The CDR3 region has the DNA TGCAGCGTTCGAGGGGACCCTGGGGCCAACGTCCTGACTTTC.

This clonotype was detected many times. The gene calls are TRBV27 and TRBJ1-5; D is unresolved. Looked up from germline, CDR1 is MNHEY and CDR2 is SMNVEV (reference sequence). V dropped 6 bases and J dropped 2 bases, with 8 bases sitting between them. This CDR3 is 13 amino acids long. The CDR3 DNA reads as TGTGCCAGCAGCGAGATCGGCAATCAGCCCCAGCATTTT. This translates into CASSEIGNQPQHF.

The sample holds many counts of this clonotype. This sequence joins TRBV20-1 and TRBJ2-6; no definite D call. Per the germline V gene, CDR1 is DFQATT and CDR2 is SNEGSKA (reference sequence). The CDR3 consists of 14 residues. V shed 1 base and J shed 0 bases, with 4 bases lying between them. The CDR3 DNA is TGCAGTGCTAGAGCCAGCTCTGGGGCCAACGTCCTGACTTTC. This encodes CSARASSGANVLTF.

This clonotype was counted many times. The chain recombines TRBV29-1 with TRBJ2-2; 7 bases are shared with TRBD2. Per the germline V gene, CDR1 is SQVTM and CDR2 is ANQGSEA. The CDR3 length is 12 residues. V lost 7 bases to trimming and J lost 6 bases; unmatched junction nucleotides: 5. The CDR3 DNA follows: TGCAGCGCAAAGGGAGGGGCCGGGGAGCTGTTTTTT. It translates to CSAKGGAGELFF.

This clonotype was found many times. The chain uses TRBV7-2 and TRBJ1-2; D gene ambiguous. Germline V gene lookup returns CDR1 SGHTA and CDR2 FQGNSA. The CDR3 consists of 15 residues. Trimming removed 0 bases at V and 3 bases at J, with 11 bases between. This CDR3 is CASSLAPDPDYGYTF. DNA for the CDR3: TGTGCCAGCAGCTTAGCGCCGGACCCCGACTATGGCTACACCTTC. The full variable domain, completed using reference TRBV7-2 and TRBJ1-2, is GAGVSQSPSNKVTEKGKDVELRCDPISGHTALYWYRQSLGQGLEFLIYFQGNSAPDKSGLPSDRFSAERTGGSVSTLTIQRTQQEDSAVYLCASSLAPDPDYGYTFGSGTRLTVV.

V is TRBV29-1 and J is TRBJ2-5, with D tentatively TRBD2 (5 bases). The CDR3 has 14 amino acids. The germline gives CDR1 SQVTM, CDR2 ANQGSEA. With 6 bases removed from V and 3 bases from J, the gap between germline ends came to 17 bases. Written as DNA, the CDR3 is TGCAGCGTCGACCGGACGAGCGGAAAAGAGACCCAGTACTTC. Protein sequence: CSVDRTSGKETQYF.

This clonotype has only a few counts. The chain carries TRBV5-8 and TRBJ2-7, with 9 positions matching TRBD1. This CDR3 has 16 amino acids. V lost 0 bases, J lost 1 base, and 5 bases stayed unmatched. Per germline, CDR1 SGHTS and CDR2 YDEGEE. CDR3 bases: TGTGCCAGCAGCTTGGCCGGGACAGGGCCATCCTACGAGCAGTACTTC. This sequence encodes CASSLAGTGPSYEQYF.

This clonotype was recorded many times. The junction departs from the called germline gene at one end, perhaps through a read error. This sequence joins TRBV10-3 and TRBJ1-1, with a possible D match to TRBD1 (5 bases). The CDR3 runs 15 residues. Germline V gives CDR1 ENHRY, CDR2 SYGVKD. In DNA form, the CDR3 reads TGTGCCAGCAGTCACCTGGGGGGATGGAACACTGAAGCTTTCTTT. This gives the protein CASSHLGGWNTEAFF.